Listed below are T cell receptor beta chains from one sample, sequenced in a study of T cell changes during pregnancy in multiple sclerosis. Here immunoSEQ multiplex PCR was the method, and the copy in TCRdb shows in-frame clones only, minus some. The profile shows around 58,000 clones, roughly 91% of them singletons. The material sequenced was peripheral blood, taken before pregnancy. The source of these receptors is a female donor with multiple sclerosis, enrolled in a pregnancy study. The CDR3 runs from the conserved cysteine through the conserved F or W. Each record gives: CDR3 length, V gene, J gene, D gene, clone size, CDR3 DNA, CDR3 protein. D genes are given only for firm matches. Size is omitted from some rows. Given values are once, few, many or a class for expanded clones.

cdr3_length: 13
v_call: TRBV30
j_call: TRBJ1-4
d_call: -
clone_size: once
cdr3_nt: TGTGCCTGGAAGGGGGGGGTAGGGGAAAAACTGTTTTTT
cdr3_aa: CAWKGGVGEKLFF

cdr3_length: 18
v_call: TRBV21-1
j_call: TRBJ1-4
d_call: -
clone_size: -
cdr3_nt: TGTGCCAGCAGCAAAGTTGGGGGCCCTGACCCAACTAATGAAAAACTGTTTTTT
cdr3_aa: CASSKVGGPDPTNEKLFF

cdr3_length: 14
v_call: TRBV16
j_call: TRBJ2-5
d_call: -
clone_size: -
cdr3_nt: TGTGCCAGCAGCCGATGGGAGGATAAGGAGACCCAGTACTTC
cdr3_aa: CASSRWEDKETQYF

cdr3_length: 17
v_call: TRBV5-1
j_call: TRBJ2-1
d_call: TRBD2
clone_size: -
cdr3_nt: TGCGCCAGCGGTCCCTGGGCTAGCGGGGGGGCCCTGGATGAGCAGTTCTTC
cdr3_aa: CASGPWASGGALDEQFF

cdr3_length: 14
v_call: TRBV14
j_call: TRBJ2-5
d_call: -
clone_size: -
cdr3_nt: TGTGCCAGCAGCCAAGATTCCAGGCGAGAGACCCAGTACTTC
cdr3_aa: CASSQDSRRETQYF

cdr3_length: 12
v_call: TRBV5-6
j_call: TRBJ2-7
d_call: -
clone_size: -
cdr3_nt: TGTGCCAGCACCTTTCTCCGGGACGAGCAGTACTTC
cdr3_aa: CASTFLRDEQYF

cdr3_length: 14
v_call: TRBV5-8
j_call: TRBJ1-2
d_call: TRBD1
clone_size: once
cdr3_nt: TGTGCCAGCAGCTTGTTCACAGGGGGCGTTGGCTACACCTTC
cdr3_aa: CASSLFTGGVGYTF

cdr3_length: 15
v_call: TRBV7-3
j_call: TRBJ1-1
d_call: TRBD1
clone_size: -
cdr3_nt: TGTGCCAGCAGCTCGACAGGGGGCCCGGGCACTGAAGCTTTCTTT
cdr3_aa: CASSSTGGPGTEAFF

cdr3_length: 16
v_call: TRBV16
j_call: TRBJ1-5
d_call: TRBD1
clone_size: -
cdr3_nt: TGTGCCAGCAGCCAAACAGGGGAATGGAGCAATCAGCCCCAGCATTTT
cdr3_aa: CASSQTGEWSNQPQHF

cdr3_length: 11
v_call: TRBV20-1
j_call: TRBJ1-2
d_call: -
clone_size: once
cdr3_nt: TGCAGTGCTGGCGGGCCCCTTCAGCACACCTTC
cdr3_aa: CSAGGPLQHTF

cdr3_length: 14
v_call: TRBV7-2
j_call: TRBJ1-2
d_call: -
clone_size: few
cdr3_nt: TGTGCCAGCAGCTTAGGATCAGGGGATTATGGCTACACCTTC
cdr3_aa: CASSLGSGDYGYTF

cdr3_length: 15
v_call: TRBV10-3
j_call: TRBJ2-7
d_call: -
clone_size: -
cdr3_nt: TGTGCCATCAGTGGAACGGACACGAGCTCCTACGAGCAGTACTTC
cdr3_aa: CAISGTDTSSYEQYF

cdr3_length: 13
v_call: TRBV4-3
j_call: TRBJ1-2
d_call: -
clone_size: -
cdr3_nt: TGCGCCAGCAGCCAAGGGGACAATTATGGCTACACCTTC
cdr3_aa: CASSQGDNYGYTF

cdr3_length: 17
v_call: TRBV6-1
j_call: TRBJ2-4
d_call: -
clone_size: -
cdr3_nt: TGTGCCAGCAGTGAATCTTGGGGGGGCTTGCCCAAAAACATTCAGTACTTC
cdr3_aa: CASSESWGGLPKNIQYF

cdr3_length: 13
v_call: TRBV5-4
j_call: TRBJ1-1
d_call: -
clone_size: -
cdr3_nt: TGTGCCAGCAGCGGGGGGGGGAGGACTGAAGCTTTCTTT
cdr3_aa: CASSGGGRTEAFF

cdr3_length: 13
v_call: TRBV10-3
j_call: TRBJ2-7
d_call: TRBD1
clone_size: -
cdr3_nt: TGTGCCATCAGTCTGAGGGGGCAACACGAGCAGTACTTC
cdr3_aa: CAISLRGQHEQYF

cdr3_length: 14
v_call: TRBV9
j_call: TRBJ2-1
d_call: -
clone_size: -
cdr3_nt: TGTGCCAGCAGCCGAGGACAAGGAAGTTATGAGCAGTTCTTC
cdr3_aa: CASSRGQGSYEQFF

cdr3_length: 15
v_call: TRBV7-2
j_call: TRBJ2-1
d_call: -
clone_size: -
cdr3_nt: TGTGCCGATCGAGAGGCGGGGAGCTCCTACAATGAGCAGTTCTTC
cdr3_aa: CADREAGSSYNEQFF

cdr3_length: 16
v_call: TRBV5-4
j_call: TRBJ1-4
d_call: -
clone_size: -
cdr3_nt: TGTGCCAGCAGCTTAGGGGGTTGGGGTCGTAATGAAAAACTGTTTTTT
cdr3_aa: CASSLGGWGRNEKLFF

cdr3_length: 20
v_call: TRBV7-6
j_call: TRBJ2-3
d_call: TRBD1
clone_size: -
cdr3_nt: TGTGCCAGCAGCTTAGTCGCCAGGACAGGGGGACCCCGACCCACAGATACGCAGTATTTT
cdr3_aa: CASSLVARTGGPRPTDTQYF

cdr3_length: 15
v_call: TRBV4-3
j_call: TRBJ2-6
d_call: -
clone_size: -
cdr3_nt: TGCGCCAGCAGCCTATTCCCCTCTGGGGCCAACGTCCTGACTTTC
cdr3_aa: CASSLFPSGANVLTF

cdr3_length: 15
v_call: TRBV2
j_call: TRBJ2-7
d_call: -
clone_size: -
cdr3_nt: TGTGCCAGCAGTCGTGCCGGGACTTCGAACTACGAGCAGTACTTC
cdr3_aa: CASSRAGTSNYEQYF

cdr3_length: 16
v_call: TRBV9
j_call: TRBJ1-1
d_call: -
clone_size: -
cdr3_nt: TGTGCCAGCAGCGAGGACTCGGCTGCCTGGGGCACTGAAGCTTTCTTT
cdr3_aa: CASSEDSAAWGTEAFF

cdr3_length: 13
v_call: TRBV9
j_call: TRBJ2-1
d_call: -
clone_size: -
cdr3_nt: TGTGCCAGCAGCGGCGTGGCCTACAATGAGCAGTTCTTC
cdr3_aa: CASSGVAYNEQFF

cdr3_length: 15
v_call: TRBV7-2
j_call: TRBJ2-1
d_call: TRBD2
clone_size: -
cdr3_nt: TGTGCCAGCAGCATCCTAGCGGGGGTGTACAATGAGCAGTTCTTC
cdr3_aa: CASSILAGVYNEQFF

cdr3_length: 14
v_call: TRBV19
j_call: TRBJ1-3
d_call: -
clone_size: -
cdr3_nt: TGTGCCAGTAAAATCGGTTTGGGCGGAAACACCATATATTTT
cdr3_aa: CASKIGLGGNTIYF

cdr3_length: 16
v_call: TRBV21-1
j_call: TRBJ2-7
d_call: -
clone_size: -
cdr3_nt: TGTGCCAGCAGCAAAGAGCACCTGAAGGGGGCCCACGAGCAGTACTTC
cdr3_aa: CASSKEHLKGAHEQYF

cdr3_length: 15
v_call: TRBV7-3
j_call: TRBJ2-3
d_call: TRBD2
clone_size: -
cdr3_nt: TGTGCCAGCAGCTTGGTAGCGGGGGCCACAGATACGCAGTATTTT
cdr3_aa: CASSLVAGATDTQYF

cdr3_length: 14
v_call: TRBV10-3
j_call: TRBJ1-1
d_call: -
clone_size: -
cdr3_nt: TGTGCCATCAGTGTAAGCCCCGTGAACACTGAAGCTTTCTTT
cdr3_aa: CAISVSPVNTEAFF

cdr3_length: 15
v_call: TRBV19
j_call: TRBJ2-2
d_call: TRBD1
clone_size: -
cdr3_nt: TGTGCCAGTAGTACGGGATGGACAGGGCCCGGGGAGCTGTTTTTT
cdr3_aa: CASSTGWTGPGELFF

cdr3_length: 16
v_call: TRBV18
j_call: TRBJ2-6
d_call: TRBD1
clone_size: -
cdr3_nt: TGTGCCAGCTCAGGGACAGGGGGCTCTGGGGCCAACGTCCTGACTTTC
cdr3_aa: CASSGTGGSGANVLTF

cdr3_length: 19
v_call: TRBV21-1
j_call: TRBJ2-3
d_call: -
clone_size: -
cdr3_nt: TGTGCCAGCGGCTCCGGACTAGCGGGGAGAACTTCTAGCACAGATACGCAGTATTTT
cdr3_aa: CASGSGLAGRTSSTDTQYF

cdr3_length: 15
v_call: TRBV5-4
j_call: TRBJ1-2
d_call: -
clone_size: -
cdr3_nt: TGTGCCAGCAGCTTGGAGCCAGGGTCCGCCTATGGCTACACCTTC
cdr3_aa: CASSLEPGSAYGYTF

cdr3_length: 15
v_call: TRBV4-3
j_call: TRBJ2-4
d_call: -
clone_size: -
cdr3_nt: TGCGCCAGCAGCCAAGCAGCAGGGGCCAAAAACATTCAGTACTTC
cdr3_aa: CASSQAAGAKNIQYF

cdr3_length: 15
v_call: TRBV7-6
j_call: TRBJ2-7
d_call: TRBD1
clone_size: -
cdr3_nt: TGTGCCAGCAGTCAAGCCGGGACAGGGACCTACGAGCAGTACTTC
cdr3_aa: CASSQAGTGTYEQYF

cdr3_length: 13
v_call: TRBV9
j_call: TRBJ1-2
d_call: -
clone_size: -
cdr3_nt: TGTGCCAGCAGCTCAGGGCTTAACTATGGCTACACCTTC
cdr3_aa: CASSSGLNYGYTF

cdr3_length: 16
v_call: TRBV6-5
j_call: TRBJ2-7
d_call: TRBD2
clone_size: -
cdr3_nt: TGTGCCAGCAGTTACCCTGGGACTAGCGGGGTGTTCGAGCAGTACTTC
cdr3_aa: CASSYPGTSGVFEQYF

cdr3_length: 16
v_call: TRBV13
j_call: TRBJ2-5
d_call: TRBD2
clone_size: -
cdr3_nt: TGTGCCAGCAGCCTACGGACTAGCGGGGGCCAAGAGACCCAGTACTTC
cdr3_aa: CASSLRTSGGQETQYF

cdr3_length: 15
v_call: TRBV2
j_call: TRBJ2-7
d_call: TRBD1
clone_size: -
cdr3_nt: TGTGCCAGCAGTGATCCGGACAGGATGGCCTACGAGCAGTACTTC
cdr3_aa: CASSDPDRMAYEQYF

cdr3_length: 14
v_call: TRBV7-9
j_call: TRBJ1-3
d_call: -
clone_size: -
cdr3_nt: TGTGCCAGCAGAACCCGGCAGGGGGGAAACACCATATATTTT
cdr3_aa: CASRTRQGGNTIYF

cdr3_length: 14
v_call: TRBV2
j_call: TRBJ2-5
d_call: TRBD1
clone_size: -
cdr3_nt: TGTGCCAGCAGCGAAGACAGGGGCCTGGAGACCCAGTACTTC
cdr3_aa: CASSEDRGLETQYF

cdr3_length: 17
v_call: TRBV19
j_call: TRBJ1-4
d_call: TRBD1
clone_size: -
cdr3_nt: TGTGCCAGTAGTACGCGGGACAGGGGAATAACTAATGAAAAACTGTTTTTT
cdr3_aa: CASSTRDRGITNEKLFF

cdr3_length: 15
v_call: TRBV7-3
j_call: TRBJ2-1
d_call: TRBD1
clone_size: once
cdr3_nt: TGTGCCAGCAGCTCAACAGGGGGCGGCAACAATGAGCAGTTCTTC
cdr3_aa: CASSSTGGGNNEQFF

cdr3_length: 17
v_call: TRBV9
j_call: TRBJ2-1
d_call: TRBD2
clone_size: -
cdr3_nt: TGTGCCAGCAGCGTAGATCCCCTAGCGGGGCGTAACAATGAGCAGTTCTTC
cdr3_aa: CASSVDPLAGRNNEQFF

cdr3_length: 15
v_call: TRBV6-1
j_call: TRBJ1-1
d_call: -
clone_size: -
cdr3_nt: TGTGCCAGCAGTGAAGTTTCGCTGAGGAACACTGAAGCTTTCTTT
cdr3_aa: CASSEVSLRNTEAFF

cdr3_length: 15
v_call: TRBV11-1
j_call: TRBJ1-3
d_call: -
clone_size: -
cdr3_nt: TGTGCCAGCAGCTTACGGGGGATGACTGGAAACACCATATATTTT
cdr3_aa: CASSLRGMTGNTIYF

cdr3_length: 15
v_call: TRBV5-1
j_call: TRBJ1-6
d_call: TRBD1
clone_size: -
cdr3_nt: TGCGCCAGCAGCCCAGCGACAGGGGGCGGGTCACCCCTCCACTTT
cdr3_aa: CASSPATGGGSPLHF

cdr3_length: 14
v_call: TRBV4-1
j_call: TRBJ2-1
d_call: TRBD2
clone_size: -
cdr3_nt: TGCGCCAGCAGCCACCTCTCCTCGGGGGGTGAGCAGTTCTTC
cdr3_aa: CASSHLSSGGEQFF

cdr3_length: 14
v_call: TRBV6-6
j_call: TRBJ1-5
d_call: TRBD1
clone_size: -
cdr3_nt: TGTGCCAGCAGGTCCGACAGGGATAATCAGCCCCAGCATTTT
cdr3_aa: CASRSDRDNQPQHF

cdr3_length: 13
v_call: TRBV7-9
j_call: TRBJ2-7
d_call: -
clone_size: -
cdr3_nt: TGTGCCAGCAGCTTAGCTTCAGGTTCCGAGCAGTACTTC
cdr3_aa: CASSLASGSEQYF

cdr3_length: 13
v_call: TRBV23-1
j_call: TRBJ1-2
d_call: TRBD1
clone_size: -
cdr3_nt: TGCGCCAGCAGCGGGGACAGGCACGGTGGTTACACCTTC
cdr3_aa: CASSGDRHGGYTF

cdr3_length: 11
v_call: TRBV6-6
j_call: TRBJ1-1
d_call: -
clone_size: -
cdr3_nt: TGTGCCAGCAGAGTGCTAACTGAAGCTTTCTTT
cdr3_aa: CASRVLTEAFF

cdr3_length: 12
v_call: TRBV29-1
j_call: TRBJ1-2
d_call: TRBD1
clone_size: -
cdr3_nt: TGCAGCGCCCACGACAGGGAGGAGGGCTACACCTTC
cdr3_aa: CSAHDREEGYTF

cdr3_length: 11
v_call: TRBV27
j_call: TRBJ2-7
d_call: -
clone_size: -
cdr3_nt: TGTGCCAGCAGTTTCGGGGACGAGCAGTACTTC
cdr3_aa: CASSFGDEQYF